This is a list of T cell receptor beta chains from one sample in a study of identical twins. One entry per CDR3 protein, called by TCRdb with MiXCR from the 5' RACE reads. The sample lists about 700,000 distinct CDR3 sequences; around 8.6% were seen once. The same data also went into a second study, on yellow fever vaccine responses in identical twins.

The sample was PBMCs. Source of these receptors: a woman between 18 and 30 years old in good health. Each CDR3 is given with its conserved first and last residue. Fields, in order: clone size, D gene, V gene, CDR3 length, J gene, CDR3 DNA, CDR3 protein. D genes are given only for firm matches. Clone size, where shown, is once, few, many, or a class for clones that have expanded.

-	TRBD2	TRBV25-1	17	TRBJ2-1	TGTGCCAGCAGTTCAGGGACTAGCGGGGGCTCCTACAATGAGCAGTTCTTC	CASSSGTSGGSYNEQFF
-	-	TRBV5-6	14	TRBJ2-7	TGTGCCAGCAGTCATACCGGGACAACCTACGAGCAGTACTTC	CASSHTGTTYEQYF
-	-	TRBV18	13	TRBJ2-5	TGTGCCAGCGGCCGGGACACCCAAGAGACCCAGTACTTC	CASGRDTQETQYF
few	-	TRBV24-1	16	TRBJ2-5	TGTGCCACCAGTGATACCGGGACACTTGATCAAGAGACCCAGTACTTC	CATSDTGTLDQETQYF
-	-	TRBV6-2/TRBV6-3	16	TRBJ2-2	TGTGCCAGCAGTTTTCTGGGACGGAAAGCCACCGGGGAGCTGTTTTTT	CASSFLGRKATGELFF
-	TRBD1	TRBV5-6	15	TRBJ2-1	TGTGCCAGCAGCCCCGGGACAGGGGTTCACAATGAGCAGTTCTTC	CASSPGTGVHNEQFF
few	TRBD2	TRBV20-1	16	TRBJ2-3	TGCAGTGCCCCGGGCGGGGCTAGCGGGAGGTCAGATACGCAGTATTTT	CSAPGGASGRSDTQYF
few	-	TRBV19	15	TRBJ2-2	TGTGCCAGTAGTACAGGTGGGGCCGGCACCGGGGAGCTGTTTTTT	CASSTGGAGTGELFF
-	-	TRBV28	14	TRBJ2-5	TGTGCCAGCAGATCGGACAAGTACCAAGAGACCCAGTACTTC	CASRSDKYQETQYF
-	-	TRBV5-1	15	TRBJ2-5	TGCGCCAGCAGCTTGGAGATACAGAGGTTGGAGACCCAGTACTTC	CASSLEIQRLETQYF
-	-	TRBV29-1	11	TRBJ2-3	TGCAGCGTTCCCGTAGCCTATACGCAGTATTTT	CSVPVAYTQYF
few	TRBD2	TRBV3-1	15	TRBJ2-7	TGTGCCAGCAGCCAAGTTGCACTAGCGGGCTACGAGCAGTACTTC	CASSQVALAGYEQYF
-	TRBD2	TRBV19	14	TRBJ2-1	TGTGCCAGTAAAGAGACTAGCGGGAGAGGAGAGCAGTTCTTC	CASKETSGRGEQFF
-	-	TRBV2	14	TRBJ1-4	TGTGCCAGCAGGGGACTCTCCGCGAATGAAAAACTGTTTTTT	CASRGLSANEKLFF
few	-	TRBV10-3	14	TRBJ2-4	TGTGCCATCAGTGAGTCTTCAGCCAAAAACATTCAGTACTTC	CAISESSAKNIQYF
few	TRBD2	TRBV5-6	17	TRBJ2-5	TGTGCCAGCAGCTCCGGGCGGCTAGCGGGAGTTGGAGAGACCCAGTACTTC	CASSSGRLAGVGETQYF
few	TRBD1	TRBV6-5	16	TRBJ2-7	TGTGCCAGCAGTTTATCCGGAGGACAGGGGGCCCACGAGCAGTACTTC	CASSLSGGQGAHEQYF
many	TRBD1	TRBV14	16	TRBJ2-7	TGTGCCAGCAGCCAGGCACCGGGACAGGGGGCCTACGAGCAGTACTTC	CASSQAPGQGAYEQYF
few	TRBD1	TRBV5-1	15	TRBJ1-2	TGCGCCAGCAGCCCGGACAGGGGGCAAAACTATGGCTACACCTTC	CASSPDRGQNYGYTF
few	TRBD1	TRBV20-1	13	TRBJ1-1	TGCAGTGCTGTACCGGGACAGAGAAAGGAAGCTTTCTTT	CSAVPGQRKEAFF
many	TRBD2	TRBV5-1	14	TRBJ2-1	TGCGCCAGCAGCTTGGTAGCGGGGAGTAATGAGCAGTTCTTC	CASSLVAGSNEQFF
many	-	TRBV7-9	14	TRBJ1-1	TGTGCCAGCAGCGGCCGGGGGCTGCGCACTGAAGCTTTCTTT	CASSGRGLRTEAFF
few	-	TRBV29-1	17	TRBJ2-2	TGCAGCGTTGAGCGGTATGGCAGCGGGCTGAACACCGGGGAGCTGTTTTTT	CSVERYGSGLNTGELFF
-	-	TRBV28	14	TRBJ2-3	TGTGCCAGCAGTTCCCCAGCGGAGACAGATACGCAGTATTTT	CASSSPAETDTQYF
-	-	TRBV3-1	13	TRBJ2-2	TGTGCCAGCGGGGGGGCTGTCACCGGGGAGCTGTTTTTT	CASGGAVTGELFF
many	TRBD2	TRBV20-1	18	TRBJ2-3	TGCAGTGCTAGAGATCGCTCTAGCGGGAGGGGTTTCACAGATACGCAGTATTTT	CSARDRSSGRGFTDTQYF
-	-	TRBV20-1	15	TRBJ2-7	TGCAGTGCTAGAGTCCTGGACAGAGGCTCCTACGAGCAGTACTTC	CSARVLDRGSYEQYF
few	-	TRBV7-2	14	TRBJ1-1	TGTGCCAGCAGCTTAGCAGGGGAGATAGGTGAAGCTTTCTTT	CASSLAGEIGEAFF
few	TRBD1	TRBV7-3	15	TRBJ2-1	TGTGCCAGCAGCTGGGACAGGGGGCTTATTGATGAGCAGTTCTTC	CASSWDRGLIDEQFF
many	-	TRBV5-1	14	TRBJ2-1	TGCGCCAGCAGCTCCGCGAAACCAGACAATGAGCAGTTCTTC	CASSSAKPDNEQFF
few	-	TRBV15	16	TRBJ2-2	TGTGCCACCAGCAGAGATGGCCTAGCTAACACCGGGGAGCTGTTTTTT	CATSRDGLANTGELFF
-	-	TRBV7-9	17	TRBJ2-7	TGTGCCAGCAGCGAACGACGGGACGGGGGAAGTTCCTACGAGCAGTACTTC	CASSERRDGGSSYEQYF
-	TRBD1	TRBV6-1	16	TRBJ1-1	TGTGCCAGCAGGAGAAAGAGACAGGGTGGGGAAACTGAAGCTTTCTTT	CASRRKRQGGETEAFF
many	-	TRBV25-1	15	TRBJ2-5	TGTGCCAGCAGTGGATCGGACAGTTATCAAGAGACCCAGTACTTC	CASSGSDSYQETQYF
few	-	TRBV3-1	13	TRBJ2-2	TGTGCCAGCAGCCAGCGGTACACCGGGGAGCTGTTTTTT	CASSQRYTGELFF
-	-	TRBV20-1	11	TRBJ2-3	TGCAGTGGGGGAATAACAGATACGCAGTATTTT	CSGGITDTQYF
many	TRBD1	TRBV12-3/TRBV12-4	12	TRBJ1-1	TGTGCCAGCACCCTGACAGGGACTGAAGCTTTCTTT	CASTLTGTEAFF
few	TRBD2	TRBV28	20	TRBJ2-1	TGTGCCAGCAGTCTAAGTAGCGGGAGGGTGGGAGTAAACTCCTACAATGAGCAGTTCTTC	CASSLSSGRVGVNSYNEQFF
-	-	TRBV10-3	15	TRBJ2-7	TGTGCCATCAGTGAGTTCGCGGTGGGCTCCTACGAGCAGTACTTC	CAISEFAVGSYEQYF
-	TRBD1	TRBV20-1	15	TRBJ1-6	TGCAGTGCTCCCAACTCGGGACAGTTCAATTCACCCCTCCACTTT	CSAPNSGQFNSPLHF
-	TRBD1	TRBV29-1	15	TRBJ2-3	TGCAGCGTTGAGCCCGCAGGACAGGGTACAGATACGCAGTATTTT	CSVEPAGQGTDTQYF
many	TRBD2	TRBV4-1	16	TRBJ2-3	TGCGCCAGCAGCCAAGTGTGGACTAGCGGGAGTGGTGCGCAGTATTTT	CASSQVWTSGSGAQYF